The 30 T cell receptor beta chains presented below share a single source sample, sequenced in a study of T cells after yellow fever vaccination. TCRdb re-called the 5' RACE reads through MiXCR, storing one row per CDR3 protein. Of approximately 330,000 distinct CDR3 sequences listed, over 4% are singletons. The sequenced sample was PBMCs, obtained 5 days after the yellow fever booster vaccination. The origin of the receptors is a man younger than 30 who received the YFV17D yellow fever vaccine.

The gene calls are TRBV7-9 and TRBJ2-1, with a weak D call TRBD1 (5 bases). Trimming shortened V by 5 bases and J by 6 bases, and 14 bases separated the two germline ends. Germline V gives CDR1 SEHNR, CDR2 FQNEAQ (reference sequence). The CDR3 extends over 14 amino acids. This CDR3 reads CASSPQDTINEQFF. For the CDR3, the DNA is TGTGCCAGCAGCCCCCAGGACACTATCAATGAGCAGTTCTTC.

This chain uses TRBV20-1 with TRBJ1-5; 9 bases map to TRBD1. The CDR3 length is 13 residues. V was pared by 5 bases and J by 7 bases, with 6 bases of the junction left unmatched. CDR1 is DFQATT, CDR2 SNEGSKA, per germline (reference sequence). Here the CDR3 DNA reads TGCAGTGCTCGGGACAGGGTAGAACAGCCCCAGCATTTT. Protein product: CSARDRVEQPQHF.

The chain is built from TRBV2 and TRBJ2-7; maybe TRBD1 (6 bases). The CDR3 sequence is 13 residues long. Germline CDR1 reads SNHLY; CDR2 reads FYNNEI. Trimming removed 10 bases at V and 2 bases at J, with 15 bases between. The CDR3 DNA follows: TGTGCCACCCTCGGGACACCTACCTACGAGCAGTACGTC. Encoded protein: CATLGTPTYEQYV.

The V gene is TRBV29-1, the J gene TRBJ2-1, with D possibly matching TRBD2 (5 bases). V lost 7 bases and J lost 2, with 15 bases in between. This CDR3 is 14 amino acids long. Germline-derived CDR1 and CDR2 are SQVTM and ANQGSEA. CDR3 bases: TGCAGCGCCCGGCCGGTACTAGCCTACAATGAGCAGTTCTTC. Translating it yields CSARPVLAYNEQFF.

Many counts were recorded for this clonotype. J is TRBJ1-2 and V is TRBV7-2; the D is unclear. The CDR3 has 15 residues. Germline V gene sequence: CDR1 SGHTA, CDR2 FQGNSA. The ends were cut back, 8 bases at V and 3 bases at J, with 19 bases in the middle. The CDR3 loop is CASLLQAQPYYGYTF. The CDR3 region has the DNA TGTGCCAGCCTTCTTCAGGCGCAACCCTACTATGGCTACACCTTC.

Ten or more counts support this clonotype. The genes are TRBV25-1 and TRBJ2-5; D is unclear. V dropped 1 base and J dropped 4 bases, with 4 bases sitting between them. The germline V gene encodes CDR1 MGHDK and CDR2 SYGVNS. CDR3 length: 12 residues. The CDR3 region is CASSESPETQYF. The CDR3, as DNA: TGTGCCAGCAGTGAATCCCCAGAGACCCAGTACTTC.

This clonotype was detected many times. Here the CDR3 DNA reads TGCGCCAGCAGCTTGGCCTCGGGGGACTATGGCTACACCTTC. This codes for CASSLASGDYGYTF. The V and J genes are TRBV5-1 and TRBJ1-2, with D tentatively TRBD1 (5 bases). V was trimmed by 0 bases and J by 3 bases, leaving 9 bases between them. Germline V lookup: CDR1 SGHRS, CDR2 YFSETQ. The CDR3 has 14 residues.

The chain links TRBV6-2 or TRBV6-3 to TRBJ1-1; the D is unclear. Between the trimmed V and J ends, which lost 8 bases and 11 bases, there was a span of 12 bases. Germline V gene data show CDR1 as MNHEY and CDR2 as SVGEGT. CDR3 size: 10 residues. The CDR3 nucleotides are TGTGCCAGCGGCCCGAGTCGGGCTTTCTTT. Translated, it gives CASGPSRAFF.

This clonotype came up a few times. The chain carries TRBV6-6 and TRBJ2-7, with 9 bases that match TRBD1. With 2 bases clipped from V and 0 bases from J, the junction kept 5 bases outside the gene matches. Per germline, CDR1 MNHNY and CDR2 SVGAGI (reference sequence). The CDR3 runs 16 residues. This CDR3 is CASSYSRDRVSYEQYF. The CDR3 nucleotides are TGTGCCAGCAGTTACAGTAGGGACAGGGTCTCCTACGAGCAGTACTTC.

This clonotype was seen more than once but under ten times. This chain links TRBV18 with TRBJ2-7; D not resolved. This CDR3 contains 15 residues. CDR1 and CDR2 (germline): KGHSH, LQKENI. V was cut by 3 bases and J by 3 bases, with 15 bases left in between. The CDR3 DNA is TGTGCCAGCTCACCCCGTCCTACCACTCGCTACGAGCAGTACGTC. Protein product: CASSPRPTTRYEQYV.

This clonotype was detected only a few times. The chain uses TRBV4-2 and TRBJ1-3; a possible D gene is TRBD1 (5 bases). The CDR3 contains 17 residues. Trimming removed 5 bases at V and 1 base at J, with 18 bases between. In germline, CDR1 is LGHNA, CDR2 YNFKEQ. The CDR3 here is CASSASLGRLSGNTIYF. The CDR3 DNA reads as TGTGCCAGCAGCGCTTCCTTGGGACGGCTTTCTGGAAACACCATATATTTT.

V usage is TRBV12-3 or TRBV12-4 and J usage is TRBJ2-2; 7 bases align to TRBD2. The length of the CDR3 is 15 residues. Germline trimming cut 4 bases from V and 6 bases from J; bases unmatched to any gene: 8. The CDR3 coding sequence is TGTGCCAGCAGTTCAGGGAGGGGAGGCCCCGGGGAGCTGTTTTTT. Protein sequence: CASSSGRGGPGELFF.

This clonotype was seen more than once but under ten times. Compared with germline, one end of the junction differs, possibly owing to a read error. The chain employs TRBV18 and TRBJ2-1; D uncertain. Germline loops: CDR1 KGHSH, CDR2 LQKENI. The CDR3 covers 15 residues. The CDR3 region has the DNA TGTGCCAGCTCTCCACGCAGTCAGATTAAACTAAAGCAGTTCTTC. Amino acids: CASSPRSQIKLKQFF.

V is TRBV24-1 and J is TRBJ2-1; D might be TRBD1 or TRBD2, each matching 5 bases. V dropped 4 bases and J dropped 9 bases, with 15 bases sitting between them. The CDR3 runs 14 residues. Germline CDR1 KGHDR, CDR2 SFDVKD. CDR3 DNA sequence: TGTGCCACCAGTGACGGCAGGGTAAGCGGTGAGCAGTTCTTC. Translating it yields CATSDGRVSGEQFF.

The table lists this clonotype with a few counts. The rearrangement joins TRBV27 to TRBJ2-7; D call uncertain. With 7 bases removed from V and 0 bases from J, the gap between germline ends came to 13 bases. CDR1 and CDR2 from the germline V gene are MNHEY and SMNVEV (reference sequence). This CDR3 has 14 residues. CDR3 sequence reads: CASTLGRLSYEQYV. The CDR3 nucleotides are TGTGCCAGCACCCTCGGCAGGCTCTCCTACGAGCAGTACGTC.

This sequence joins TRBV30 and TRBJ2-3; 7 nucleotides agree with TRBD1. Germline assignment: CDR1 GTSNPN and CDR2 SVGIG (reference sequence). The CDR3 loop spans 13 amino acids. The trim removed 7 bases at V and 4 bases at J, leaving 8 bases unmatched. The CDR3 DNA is TGTGCCTCGGACAGGACGATGGCAGATACGCAGTATTTT. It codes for CASDRTMADTQYF.

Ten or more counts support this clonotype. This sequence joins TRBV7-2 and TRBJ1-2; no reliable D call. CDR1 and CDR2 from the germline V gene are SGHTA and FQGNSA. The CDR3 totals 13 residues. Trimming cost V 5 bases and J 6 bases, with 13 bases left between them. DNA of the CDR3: TGTGCCAGCAGCCCCTTTGGCTCCCATGGCTACACCTTC. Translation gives CASSPFGSHGYTF.

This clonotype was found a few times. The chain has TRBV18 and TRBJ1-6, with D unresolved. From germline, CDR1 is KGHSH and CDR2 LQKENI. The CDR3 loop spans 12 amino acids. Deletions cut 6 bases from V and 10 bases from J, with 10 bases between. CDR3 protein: CASSGENSPLHF. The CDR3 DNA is TGTGCCAGCTCCGGGGAAAACTCACCCCTCCACTTT.

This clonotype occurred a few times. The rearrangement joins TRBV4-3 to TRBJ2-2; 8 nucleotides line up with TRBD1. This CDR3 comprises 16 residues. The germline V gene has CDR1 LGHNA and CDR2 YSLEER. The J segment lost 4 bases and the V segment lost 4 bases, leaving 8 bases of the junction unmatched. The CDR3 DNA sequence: TGCGCCAGCAGCCCCGCAGGGGGCGCAGGCACCGGGGAGCTGTTTTTT. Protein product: CASSPAGGAGTGELFF.

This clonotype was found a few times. The CDR3 nucleotides read TGTGCCAGCAGCATAATCCCCGACAGGCAAGAGACCCAGTACTTC. Its protein product is CASSIIPDRQETQYF. The chain carries TRBV7-9 and TRBJ2-5, with D maybe TRBD1 (6 bases). Germline V gene sequence: CDR1 SEHNR, CDR2 FQNEAQ (reference sequence). V lost 5 bases, J lost 2 bases, and 15 bases lay in between. This CDR3 has 15 residues.

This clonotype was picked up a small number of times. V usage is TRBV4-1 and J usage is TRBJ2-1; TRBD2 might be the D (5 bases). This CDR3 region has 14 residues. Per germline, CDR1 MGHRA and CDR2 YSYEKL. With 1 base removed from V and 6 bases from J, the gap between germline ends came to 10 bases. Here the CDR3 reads CASSQGGPGNEQFF. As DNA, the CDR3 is TGCGCCAGCAGCCAAGGCGGGCCAGGCAATGAGCAGTTCTTC.

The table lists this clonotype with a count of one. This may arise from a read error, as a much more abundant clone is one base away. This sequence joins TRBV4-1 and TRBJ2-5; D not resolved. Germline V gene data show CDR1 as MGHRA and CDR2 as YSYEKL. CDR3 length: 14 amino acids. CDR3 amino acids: CASSQFRSQEIQYF. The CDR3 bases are TGCGCCAGCAGCCAATTCAGAAGCCAAGAGATCCAGTACTTC.

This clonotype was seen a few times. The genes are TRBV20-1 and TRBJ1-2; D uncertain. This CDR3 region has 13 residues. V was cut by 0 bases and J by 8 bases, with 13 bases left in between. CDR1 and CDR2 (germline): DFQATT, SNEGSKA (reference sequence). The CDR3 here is CSARDDPKPGYTF. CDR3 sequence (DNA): TGCAGTGCTAGAGACGATCCTAAGCCGGGCTACACCTTC.

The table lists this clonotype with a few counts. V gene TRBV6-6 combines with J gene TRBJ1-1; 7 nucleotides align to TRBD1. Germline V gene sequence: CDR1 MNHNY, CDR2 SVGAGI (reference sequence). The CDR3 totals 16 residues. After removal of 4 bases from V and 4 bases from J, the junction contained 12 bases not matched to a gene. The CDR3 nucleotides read TGTGCCAGCAGTTCCCCACCGACAGGGCAGCTCACTGAAGCTTTCTTT. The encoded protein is CASSSPPTGQLTEAFF.

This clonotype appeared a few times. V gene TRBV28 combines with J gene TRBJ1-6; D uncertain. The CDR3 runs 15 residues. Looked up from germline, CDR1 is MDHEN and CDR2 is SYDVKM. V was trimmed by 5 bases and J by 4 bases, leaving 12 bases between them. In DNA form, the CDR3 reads TGTGCCAGCAGTCTGGACGGGCTTTATAATTCACCCCTCCACTTT. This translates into CASSLDGLYNSPLHF.

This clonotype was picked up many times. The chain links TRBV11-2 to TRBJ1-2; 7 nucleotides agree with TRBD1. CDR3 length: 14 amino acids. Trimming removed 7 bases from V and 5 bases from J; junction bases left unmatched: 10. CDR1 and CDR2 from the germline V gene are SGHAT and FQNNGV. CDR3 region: CASTRPGQKYGYTF. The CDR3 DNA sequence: TGTGCCAGCACGAGACCGGGACAGAAGTATGGCTACACCTTC.

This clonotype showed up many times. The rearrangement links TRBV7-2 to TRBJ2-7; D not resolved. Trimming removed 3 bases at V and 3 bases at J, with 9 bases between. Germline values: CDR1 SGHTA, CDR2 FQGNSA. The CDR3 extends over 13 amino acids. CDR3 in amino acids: CASSFRQSYEQYF. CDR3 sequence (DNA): TGTGCCAGCAGCTTCAGGCAGAGCTACGAGCAGTACTTC.

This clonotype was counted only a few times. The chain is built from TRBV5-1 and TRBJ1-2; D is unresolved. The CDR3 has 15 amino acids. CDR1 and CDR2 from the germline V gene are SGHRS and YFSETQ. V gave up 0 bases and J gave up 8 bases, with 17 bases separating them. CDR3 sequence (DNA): TGCGCCAGCAGCTTGGTTGTTGCTGGCCCCGGAGGCTACACCTTC. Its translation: CASSLVVAGPGGYTF. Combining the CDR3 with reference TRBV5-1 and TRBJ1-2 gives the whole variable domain KAGVTQTPRYLIKTRGQQVTLSCSPISGHRSVSWYQQTPGQGLQFLFEYFSETQRNKGNFPGRFSGRQFSNSRSEMNVSTLELGDSALYLCASSLVVAGPGGYTFGSGTRLTVV.

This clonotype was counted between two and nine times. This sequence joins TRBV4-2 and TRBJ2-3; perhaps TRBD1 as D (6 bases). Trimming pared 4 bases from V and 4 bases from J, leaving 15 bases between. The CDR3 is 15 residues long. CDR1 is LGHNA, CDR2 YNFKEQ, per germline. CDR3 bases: TGTGCCAGCAGCCCGGGACATTATTTCCCAGATACGCAGTATTTT. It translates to CASSPGHYFPDTQYF.

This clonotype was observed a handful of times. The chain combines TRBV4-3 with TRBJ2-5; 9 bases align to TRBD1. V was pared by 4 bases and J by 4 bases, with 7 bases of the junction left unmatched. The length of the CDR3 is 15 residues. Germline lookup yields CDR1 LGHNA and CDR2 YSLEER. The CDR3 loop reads CASSRQGGMGETQYF. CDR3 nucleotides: TGCGCCAGCAGCCGACAGGGGGGAATGGGAGAGACCCAGTACTTC.